This T cell receptor beta chain was captured by sequencing in a study of T-cell memory formation after mild COVID-19. Study-wide background: In these data, TCR clusters were largely donor specific. Notes on the study in general: The study found balanced CD4/CD8 in clones contracting day 15 to 85 and a CD4+ lean in later expanders. The study detected some responding clones in pre-infection memory, suggesting cross-reactive memory joined.

From germline, CDR1 is SQVTM and CDR2 ANQGSEA. V gave up 2 bases and J gave up 3 bases, with 19 bases separating them. This CDR3 is 16 amino acids long. One entry per CDR3 protein results from TCRdb running MiXCR on the 5' RACE reads. Here the sample spans roughly 400,000 distinct CDR3 sequences, roughly 18% being singletons. Concerning this clonotype: Its antigen is unidentified.

This rearrangement joins TRBV29-1 to TRBJ1-2, with a weak D call TRBD1 (5 bases). This sequence originates from a man younger than 30 who had mild COVID-19 (a few samples of this study predate the infection). Cell type and time point are not known. The sample was PBMCs or a T cell subset sorted from them (not recorded which). CDR3 protein: CSVEFGAWGGDYGYTF. The CDR3 DNA sequence: TGCAGCGTTGAATTTGGGGCGTGGGGCGGAGACTATGGCTACACCTTC. Full variable domain (rest looked up from reference TRBV29-1 and TRBJ1-2): SAVISQKPSRDICQRGTSLTIQCQVDSQVTMMFWYRQQPGQSLTLIATANQGSEATYESGFVIDKFPISRPNLTFSTLTVSNMSPEDSSIYLCSVEFGAWGGDYGYTFGSGTRLTVV.